The T cell receptor beta chain under discussion was sequenced for a study of blood T cell repertoires in COVID-19. About the study: Material from acute and convalescent COVID-19 was sourced from the United States, Italy and Spain. Sample material is recorded as cDNA or gDNA derived from T cells, B-cell-depleted T cells, or PBMCs.

In the authors' methods: Amplifying reference gene primers gave estimates of nucleated cell counts. TCRdb's table, derived via immunoSEQ multiplex PCR, lists solely in-frame clones and lacks some. That table is the source of V, J and clone size, and D and trimming were worked out from the DNA. Of 30,000 to 35,000 clones in the sample, more than 75% were seen once. Germline V gene lookup returns CDR1 WSHSY and CDR2 SAAADI. The V gene end was trimmed by 6 bases and the J gene end by 5 bases; junction bases not matched to a gene: 8. The CDR3 spans 15 residues. The sequence came from a human donor in a cohort sampled during active COVID-19. Sequencing was done on a sample of peripheral blood. V usage is TRBV10-2 and J usage is TRBJ2-5, with TRBD2 matching over 11 bases. In DNA form, the CDR3 reads TGCGCCAGCAGGAAGACTAGCGGGACTGCGGAGACCCAGTACTTC. Translated, it gives CASRKTSGTAETQYF.